This T cell receptor beta chain originates from a study of PD-L1 blockade in urothelial cancer. Study summary: Blood was evaluated 3 weeks (second dose) and 6 weeks after therapy began. Typically, measured as a median, blood samples had 141,255 T cells. General observations from the study: Below-median TCR clonality that was measured in pretreatment blood predicted better survival.

Noted time point: peripheral blood 6 weeks after treatment start. Patients' cancers were locally advanced or metastatic urothelial carcinomas. Assay: immunoSEQ multiplex PCR; the TCRdb copy retains only in-frame clones and omits some. Of nearly 45,000 clones listed, around 80% are singletons. To note about this clone: Its target is unknown.

The V and J ends lost 11 bases and 2 bases, in that order; junction bases with no gene match: 6. CDR3 length: 13 amino acids. CDR1 is MDHEN, CDR2 SYDVKM, per germline. This clonotype was obtained from a man aged 55 to 69 with urothelial cancer. This sequence joins TRBV28 and TRBJ2-7; 10 nucleotides line up with TRBD2. The source was PBMCs, collected around atezolizumab (anti-PD-L1) treatment. CDR3 region: CASGGLATYEQYF. The CDR3 nucleotides are TGTGCCTCAGGGGGACTAGCGACCTACGAGCAGTACTTC.